The 10 T cell receptor beta chains given below trace back to one sample, sequenced in a study of T cell repertoires in cytomegalovirus infection. TCRdb passed the reads through MiXCR, listing each CDR3 protein once. The sample consists of about 52,000 distinct CDR3 sequences, roughly 21% of them appearing once. These TCRs' antigens remain unknown. The sequencing here drew on CD8+ T cells from cultured PBMCs, taken from culture after CMV antigen stimulation. These TCRs come from a human donor in good health (CMV status not recorded). Some clones in this sample may be carry-over from other donors' samples.

The chain links TRBV7-2 to TRBJ1-1; D not certain. Per the germline V gene, CDR1 is SGHTA and CDR2 is FQGNSA. V dropped 4 bases and J dropped 0 bases, with 9 bases sitting between them. The CDR3 is made up of 14 amino acids. The CDR3 region has the DNA TGTGCCAGCAGCTCCCGACGGCTGAACACTGAAGCTTTCTTT. Translating gives CASSSRRLNTEAFF.

CDR3 sequence (DNA): TGTGCCCGCACCACTGGGTCCTGGGGGAACTACGAGCAGTACTTC. As protein: CARTTGSWGNYEQYF. The chain carries TRBV6-5 and TRBJ2-7, with D perhaps matching TRBD1 or TRBD2 (5 bases each). The CDR3 loop spans 15 amino acids. V was trimmed by 11 bases and J by 3 bases, leaving 23 bases between them. The germline V gene encodes CDR1 MNHEY and CDR2 SVGAGI.

The chain has TRBV4-2 and TRBJ2-7, with 7 bases lining up with TRBD1. CDR3 length: 16 residues. V gave up 4 bases and J gave up 0 bases; unmatched junction bases: 9. Germline V lookup: CDR1 LGHNA, CDR2 YNFKEQ. The CDR3 is CASSPSGTAYSYEQYF. The CDR3 coding sequence is TGTGCCAGCAGCCCGTCCGGGACAGCCTACTCCTACGAGCAGTACTTC.

In this sample, this clonotype turned up many times. V usage is TRBV7-2 and J usage is TRBJ2-2, with TRBD1 matching over 10 bases. The CDR3 runs 12 residues. Trimming removed 10 bases from V and 5 bases from J; junction bases left unmatched: 1. CDR1 is SGHTA and CDR2 is FQGNSA in the germline V gene. The CDR3 DNA is TGTGCCATGGACAGGGGGACCGGGGAGCTGTTTTTT. Its translation: CAMDRGTGELFF.

This sequence joins TRBV20-1 and TRBJ1-5; possibly TRBD1 for D (6 bases). Germline CDR1 is DFQATT and CDR2 is SNEGSKA (reference sequence). This CDR3 spans 15 amino acids. V was pared by 1 base and J by 3 bases, with 13 bases between. This CDR3 reads CSARVEGGNNQPQHF. The CDR3 nucleotides are TGCAGTGCTAGAGTGGAGGGGGGGAACAATCAGCCCCAGCATTTT.

The chain recombines TRBV4-1 with TRBJ1-6; D remains ambiguous. CDR1 MGHRA and CDR2 YSYEKL come from the germline V gene. The ends were cut back, 1 base at V and 9 bases at J, with 16 bases in the middle. The CDR3 sequence is 16 residues long. The DNA for the CDR3 is TGCGCCAGCAGCCAAGTTCCGGGTAATGACGGTTCACCCCTCCACTTT. Translating it yields CASSQVPGNDGSPLHF.

This clonotype was observed a handful of times. The J gene is TRBJ1-2, the V gene TRBV11-2, with D uncertain. Germline V lookup: CDR1 SGHAT, CDR2 FQNNGV. Trimming left V 0 bases short and J 2 bases short, with 10 bases between. The CDR3 is 15 amino acids. Here the CDR3 reads CASSLDGPRNYGYTF. CDR3 nucleotide sequence: TGTGCCAGCAGCTTAGACGGGCCCCGGAACTATGGCTACACCTTC.

With respect to this clonotype: A read error may account for a junction end that differs from germline. The chain is built from TRBV28 and TRBJ1-2; D is ambiguous. The CDR3 covers 11 residues. Germline V gene sequence: CDR1 MDHEN, CDR2 SYDVKM. The CDR3 bases are TGTGCCAGCAGTTTGGCCCTCTGGGCGGTCTTC. Its translation: CASSLALWAVF.

V gene TRBV11-2 combines with J gene TRBJ2-3; D uncertain. This CDR3 contains 13 residues. Germline assignment: CDR1 SGHAT and CDR2 FQNNGV. The germline V and J ends were trimmed by 5 bases and 2 bases, with 8 bases remaining between them. The CDR3 DNA reads TGTGCCAGCAGCCCCTCCCACACAGATACGCAGTATTTT. Encoded protein: CASSPSHTDTQYF.

The V and J genes are TRBV4-1 and TRBJ2-3; a possible D gene is TRBD2 (7 bases). The CDR3 covers 16 residues. Germline CDR1 MGHRA, CDR2 YSYEKL. V dropped 3 bases and J dropped 6 bases, with 19 bases sitting between them. The CDR3 loop reads CASSHRDRGAGDTQYF. The CDR3 coding sequence is TGCGCCAGCAGCCACCGAGACCGGGGGGCAGGGGATACGCAGTATTTT.